What follows are 10 T cell receptor beta chains derived from one specimen sequenced in a study of cytomegalovirus exposure and HLA in healthy donors. The PCR made use of 60 Vbeta and 13 Jbeta primers. The method was immunoSEQ multiplex PCR; TCRdb's version includes in-frame clones alone and lacks a portion of them. The data show 90,000 to 150,000 clones, nearly 65% seen once. Material for sequencing was PBMCs. The source of these receptors is a man aged 35 to 55 in good health and CMV-seropositive.

The rearrangement uses TRBV18 and TRBJ2-5; TRBD1 agrees at 8 bases. CDR1 and CDR2 (germline): KGHSH, LQKENI. The J segment lost 2 bases and the V segment lost 6 bases, leaving 5 bases of the junction unmatched. The length of the CDR3 is 14 residues. CDR3 coding DNA: TGTGCCAGCTCCCCTACAGGGGGTCAAGAGACCCAGTACTTC. Its translation: CASSPTGGQETQYF.

The V call is TRBV6-6, the J call TRBJ2-7; D is unresolved. V was trimmed by 6 bases and J by 2 bases, leaving 11 bases between them. Germline CDR1 and CDR2: MNHNY and SVGAGI (reference sequence). This CDR3 is built from 13 residues. The CDR3 sequence is CASSTDLTYEQYF. CDR3 DNA sequence: TGTGCCAGCAGCACCGACTTGACCTACGAGCAGTACTTC.

This clone has only a few counts. The chain carries TRBV4-2 and TRBJ1-5; D remains ambiguous. The CDR3 is 15 amino acids. Germline V gene data show CDR1 as LGHNA and CDR2 as YNFKEQ. Between the trimmed V and J ends, which lost 7 bases and 1 base, there was a span of 14 bases. The CDR3 coding sequence is TGTGCCAGCACCCCCCGACAAGACAGCAATCAGCCCCAGCATTTT. This translates into CASTPRQDSNQPQHF.

The V call is TRBV7-9, the J call TRBJ2-3, with no clear D. Per the germline V gene, CDR1 is SEHNR and CDR2 is FQNEAQ (reference sequence). V was pared by 1 base and J by 5 bases, with 7 bases between. The CDR3 has 13 amino acids. CDR3 region: CASSLVQEDTQYF. Written as DNA, the CDR3 is TGTGCCAGCAGCTTAGTCCAGGAAGATACGCAGTATTTT. The full variable domain, with the rest looked up from reference TRBV7-9 and TRBJ2-3, is DTGVSQNPRHKITKRGQNVTFRCDPISEHNRLYWYRQTLGQGPEFLTYFQNEAQLEKSRLLSDRFSAERPKGSFSTLEIQRTEQGDSAMYLCASSLVQEDTQYFGPGTRLTVL.

Worth noting for this clone: The junction departs from germline at one end; a sequencing error may be responsible. The chain carries TRBV12-5 and TRBJ2-1; 11 bases agree with TRBD2. The germline V gene has CDR1 LGHNT and CDR2 FRNRAP. This CDR3 region has 15 residues. The CDR3 here is CASGLVQTSGGGSIF. The CDR3 bases are TGTGCTAGTGGTTTGGTACAAACTAGCGGGGGAGGATCGATCTTC.

This chain joins TRBV18 and TRBJ1-4, with 7 bases fitting TRBD1. CDR1 is KGHSH, CDR2 LQKENI, per germline. Germline trimming cut 3 bases from V and 4 bases from J; bases unmatched to any gene: 5. The CDR3 has 15 residues. This CDR3 is CASSPSQGVNEKLFF. The CDR3 DNA reads as TGTGCCAGCTCACCGTCTCAGGGGGTTAATGAAAAACTGTTTTTT.

This clone was observed a single time. The chain has TRBV10-3 and TRBJ1-2; 8 positions match TRBD1. Germline assignment: CDR1 ENHRY and CDR2 SYGVKD. The CDR3 spans 11 residues. Germline trimming cut 10 bases from V and 6 bases from J; bases unmatched to any gene: 4. CDR3 region: CASQGADGYTF. The CDR3 region has the DNA TGTGCCAGCCAGGGGGCGGATGGCTACACCTTC.

The genes are TRBV2 and TRBJ1-1; D perhaps matches TRBD1 (6 bases). The V end lost 7 bases, the J end lost 4 bases, and 16 bases lay between the germline ends. Germline CDR1 SNHLY, CDR2 FYNNEI. The CDR3 is 14 amino acids. The CDR3 sequence is CASTIQGGTTEAFF. The CDR3 nucleotides are TGTGCCAGCACCATACAGGGAGGGACCACTGAAGCTTTCTTT.

The gene calls are TRBV2 and TRBJ1-5, with 10 bases lining up with TRBD1. Losses at the gene ends were 7 bases for V and 7 bases for J; bases not matched to a gene: 7. Germline V gene sequence: CDR1 SNHLY, CDR2 FYNNEI. The CDR3 length is 14 residues. CDR3 nucleotide sequence: TGTGCCAGCAACCTGACAGGGGGCCGACAGCCCCAGCATTTT. This sequence encodes CASNLTGGRQPQHF.

The gene calls are TRBV18 and TRBJ2-7, with 7 bases fitting TRBD2. This CDR3 region has 15 residues. The J segment lost 3 bases and the V segment lost 3 bases, leaving 8 bases of the junction unmatched. CDR1 and CDR2 (germline): KGHSH, LQKENI. The chain's CDR3 is CASSPGTTSLYEQYF. The CDR3 region has the DNA TGTGCCAGCTCACCCGGGACTACCAGCCTCTACGAGCAGTACTTC.